Shown below are 27 T cell receptor beta chains from a single sample sequenced in a study of T-cell memory formation after mild COVID-19. TCRdb fed the 5' RACE reads into MiXCR, producing one record per CDR3 protein. The repertoire holds hundreds of thousands of distinct CDR3 sequences, with 20% as singletons. What was sequenced was PBMCs or a T cell subset sorted from them (not recorded which). The receptor source for this set is a man aged 18 to 30 who had mild COVID-19 (a few samples of this study predate the infection). Cell type and time point are not known.

The rearrangement links TRBV29-1 to TRBJ2-4; tentative D call: TRBD1 (5 bases). CDR1 is SQVTM and CDR2 is ANQGSEA in the germline V gene. V was shortened by 4 bases and J by 1 base, with 8 bases between the two germline ends. The CDR3 length is 13 residues. The CDR3 region is CSVGGTAKNIQYF. CDR3 DNA sequence: TGCAGCGTTGGGGGCACGGCCAAAAACATTCAGTACTTC.

The chain joins TRBV5-1 to TRBJ1-2; TRBD1 aligns across 12 bases. J gave up 5 bases and V 2 bases, and 7 bases lay outside the gene matches. Germline values: CDR1 SGHRS, CDR2 YFSETQ. This CDR3 has 16 residues. CDR3 region: CASSFGTGGPYYGYTF. The CDR3, as DNA: TGCGCCAGCAGCTTTGGGACAGGGGGCCCCTATTATGGCTACACCTTC.

This chain links TRBV28 with TRBJ2-3; no firm D call. Trimming shortened V by 9 bases and J by 2 bases, and 9 bases separated the two germline ends. The CDR3 has 12 residues. From germline, CDR1 is MDHEN and CDR2 SYDVKM. The CDR3 is CASRTHTDTQYF. The CDR3 DNA reads as TGTGCCAGTCGGACCCACACAGATACGCAGTATTTT.

This clonotype was recorded once. V and J are TRBV5-1 and TRBJ1-3; D gene uncertain. CDR3 length: 15 amino acids. Germline V gene sequence: CDR1 SGHRS, CDR2 YFSETQ. Trimming took off 0 bases at V and 2 bases at J, with 9 bases between the two ends. The CDR3 sequence: CASSLVYTTGNTIYF. The CDR3 nucleotides read TGCGCCAGCAGCTTGGTGTACACAACTGGAAACACCATATATTTT. Full variable domain (outside the CDR3, taken from reference TRBV5-1 and TRBJ1-3): KAGVTQTPRYLIKTRGQQVTLSCSPISGHRSVSWYQQTPGQGLQFLFEYFSETQRNKGNFPGRFSGRQFSNSRSEMNVSTLELGDSALYLCASSLVYTTGNTIYFGEGSWLTVV.

This clonotype was counted a few times. V is TRBV11-2 and J is TRBJ2-3, with 8 bases matching TRBD2. Germline V gene sequence: CDR1 SGHAT, CDR2 FQNNGV. CDR3 size: 17 residues. V was clipped by 4 bases and J by 4 bases; unmatched bases: 13. CDR3 DNA sequence: TGTGCCAGCAGCTCCCACTCTGGGGGACTAGTAGCAGATACGCAGTATTTT. The encoded protein is CASSSHSGGLVADTQYF.

The chain recombines TRBV6-2 or TRBV6-3 with TRBJ2-1; D is undetermined. V lost 3 bases and J lost 6, with 12 bases in between. The CDR3 length is 14 residues. Germline CDR1 MNHEY, CDR2 SVGEGT. The CDR3 spells CASSYHNLGNEQFF. CDR3 in DNA: TGTGCCAGCAGTTATCATAACCTGGGCAATGAGCAGTTCTTC.

There are a few counts of this clonotype. This sequence joins TRBV6-5 and TRBJ2-7; D is possibly TRBD2 (5 bases). CDR3 length: 15 residues. The germline V and J ends were trimmed by 0 bases and 3 bases, with 12 bases remaining between them. Per germline, CDR1 MNHEY and CDR2 SVGAGI. The CDR3 loop reads CASSYSPRGGYEQYV. The DNA of the CDR3 is TGTGCCAGCAGTTACTCCCCGCGAGGAGGCTACGAGCAGTACGTC.

The chain carries TRBV12-3 or TRBV12-4 and TRBJ2-3; TRBD1 matches at 12 bases. This CDR3 is built from 14 residues. V lost 4 bases and J lost 4; bases outside the gene matches: 0. The CDR3 loop reads CASSWDRGPDTQYF. DNA for the CDR3: TGTGCCAGCAGTTGGGACAGGGGGCCAGATACGCAGTATTTT.

CDR3 in amino acids: CASSPTAVQTIGYTF. DNA of the CDR3: TGTGCCAGCAGCCCCACCGCGGTCCAGACGATTGGCTACACCTTC. The chain uses TRBV7-2 and TRBJ1-2; D not certain. Germline V gene lookup returns CDR1 SGHTA and CDR2 FQGNSA. The ends were cut back, 5 bases at V and 7 bases at J, with 20 bases in the middle. This CDR3 region has 15 residues.

The sample holds a few counts of this clonotype. This chain joins TRBV7-8 and TRBJ1-5; D ambiguous. Germline V lookup: CDR1 SGHVS, CDR2 FQNEAQ. Deletions cut 2 bases from V and 3 bases from J, with 11 bases between. The CDR3 contains 15 residues. CDR3 sequence reads: CASSLRSRINQPQHF. The CDR3 DNA is TGTGCCAGCAGCTTAAGGAGCCGTATCAATCAGCCCCAGCATTTT. The variable domain in full, completed from reference TRBV7-8 and TRBJ1-5, reads GAGVSQSPRYKVAKRGQDVALRCDPISGHVSLFWYQQALGQGPEFLTYFQNEAQLDKSGLPSDRFFAERPEGSVSTLKIQRTQQEDSAVYLCASSLRSRINQPQHFGDGTRLSIL.

This clonotype was recorded only once. This chain joins TRBV7-9 and TRBJ2-1; D gene ambiguous. Germline CDR1 reads SEHNR; CDR2 reads FQNEAQ (reference sequence). The CDR3 totals 13 residues. Between the trimmed V and J ends, which lost 0 bases and 8 bases, there was a span of 8 bases. Written as DNA, the CDR3 is TGTGCCAGCAGCTTAGCGGCATCAGATGAGCAGTTCTTC. Encoded protein: CASSLAASDEQFF.

V and J are TRBV7-3 and TRBJ2-5; 9 bases agree with TRBD2. Germline V gene sequence: CDR1 SGHTA, CDR2 FQGTGA. J lost 2 bases, V lost 5 bases, and 6 bases had no gene match. This CDR3 is built from 15 residues. CDR3: CASSRSGGTQETQYF. The CDR3 region has the DNA TGTGCCAGCAGCCGAAGCGGGGGGACTCAAGAGACCCAGTACTTC.

This clonotype was seen a few times. The chain couples TRBV10-3 to TRBJ1-1, with D perhaps TRBD1 (5 bases). CDR3 length: 14 residues. The germline V gene has CDR1 ENHRY and CDR2 SYGVKD. The ends were cut back, 9 bases at V and 1 base at J, with 15 bases in the middle. The CDR3 coding sequence is TGTGCCATAGTTTCGGGACGGGGGAACACTGAAGCTTTCTTT. Its protein is CAIVSGRGNTEAFF.

This clonotype appeared many times. The chain is built from TRBV6-4 and TRBJ2-2; possible D gene TRBD2, 6 bases. Deletions cut 0 bases from V and 5 bases from J, with 16 bases between. This CDR3 is built from 17 residues. Germline V gives CDR1 MRHNA, CDR2 SNTAGT. The CDR3 loop reads CASSDSIPGTGTGELFF. The CDR3 bases are TGTGCCAGCAGTGACTCGATTCCAGGGACTGGGACCGGGGAGCTGTTTTTT.

Only a few counts were recorded for this clonotype. This chain uses TRBV12-5 with TRBJ2-5, with D perhaps matching TRBD2 (6 bases). This CDR3 contains 13 residues. The V gene lost 9 bases and the J gene lost 2 bases, with 13 bases spanning the gap. From germline, CDR1 is LGHNT and CDR2 FRNRAP. As DNA, the CDR3 is TGTGCTAGCCGTCCGAGCGGGCAAGAGACCCAGTACTTC. This translates into CASRPSGQETQYF.

The table lists this clonotype with a count of one. The chain uses TRBV18 and TRBJ2-3, with 8 bases that match TRBD2. The V gene end was trimmed by 2 bases and the J gene end by 4 bases; junction bases not matched to a gene: 11. Germline lookup yields CDR1 KGHSH and CDR2 LQKENI. The CDR3 sequence is 17 residues long. CDR3 in amino acids: CASSPVAGTRAADTQYF. CDR3 coding DNA: TGTGCCAGCTCACCAGTCGCCGGGACTAGGGCGGCAGATACGCAGTATTTT.

Only a few counts were recorded for this clonotype. The rearrangement links TRBV11-2 to TRBJ1-4; no reliable D call. Deletions cut 3 bases from V and 1 base from J, with 12 bases between. Germline-derived CDR1 and CDR2 are SGHAT and FQNNGV. The CDR3 contains 16 residues. The CDR3 DNA follows: TGTGCCAGCAGCTTGAGGCCCGACGGAACTAATGAAAAACTGTTTTTT. Protein sequence: CASSLRPDGTNEKLFF.

The chain is built from TRBV6-6 and TRBJ2-7, with 7 bases fitting TRBD2. Germline assignment: CDR1 MNHNY and CDR2 SVGAGI (reference sequence). There are 15 residues in the CDR3. The junction had 2 bases not matched to a gene; V was cut back by 0 bases and J by 0 bases. CDR3 sequence (DNA): TGTGCCAGCAGTTACTCGGGGGACTACTCCTACGAGCAGTACTTC. This encodes CASSYSGDYSYEQYF.

This clonotype came up a few times. The gene calls are TRBV10-3 and TRBJ1-4; D is unclear. V was trimmed by 3 bases and J by 4 bases, leaving 9 bases between them. CDR1 is ENHRY, CDR2 SYGVKD, per germline. The CDR3 runs to 14 residues. The CDR3 bases are TGTGCCATCAGTGACTGGCAGAGTAATGAAAAACTGTTTTTT. Residues: CAISDWQSNEKLFF.

The chain employs TRBV29-1 and TRBJ2-7; D is ambiguous. From germline, CDR1 is SQVTM and CDR2 ANQGSEA. Trimming took off 1 base at V and 4 bases at J, with 11 bases between the two ends. The CDR3 consists of 13 residues. DNA of the CDR3: TGCAGCGTTGAAGGGGTAGAGGATTACGAGCAGTACTTC. Its translation: CSVEGVEDYEQYF.

V and J are TRBV6-1 and TRBJ2-3, with TRBD2 identical over 8 bases. The V segment lost 4 bases and the J segment 1 base; nucleotides outside the gene matches: 1. CDR1 is MNHNS, CDR2 SASEGT, per germline. The CDR3 extends over 14 amino acids. The DNA of the CDR3 is TGTGCCAGCAGTGCGGGGGGGGGCACAGATACGCAGTATTTT. This sequence encodes CASSAGGGTDTQYF.

The chain has TRBV21-1 and TRBJ2-7; TRBD1 was called by the table and not checked on the DNA. TRBV21-1 is labeled a pseudogene. This CDR3 contains 15 residues. Written as DNA, the CDR3 is TGTGCCAGCAGCCCAAGGCGGGGGTTCCGCTACGAGCAGTACGTC. The encoded protein is CASSPRRGFRYEQYV.

This clonotype was seen ten or more times. The chain links TRBV11-2 to TRBJ2-3; D possibly corresponds to TRBD1 (5 bases). Germline CDR1 SGHAT, CDR2 FQNNGV. The V gene lost 0 bases and the J gene lost 6 bases, with 16 bases spanning the gap. The CDR3 has 16 residues. In DNA form, the CDR3 reads TGTGCCAGCAGCTTAGATCTTAACAGGCCGTTGGATACGCAGTATTTT. This gives the protein CASSLDLNRPLDTQYF.

The sample holds a few counts of this clonotype. V usage is TRBV28 and J usage is TRBJ2-5, with TRBD2 as a possible D gene (6 bases). The CDR3 spans 13 residues. V dropped 8 bases and J dropped 10 bases, with 20 bases sitting between them. Germline values: CDR1 MDHEN, CDR2 SYDVKM. The CDR3 nucleotides read TGTGCCAGCTACCGAGATACCGGGGGAAGCCAGTACTTC. Translating gives CASYRDTGGSQYF.

The V and J genes are TRBV27 and TRBJ1-5, with TRBD1 matching over 8 bases. Germline trimming cut 6 bases from V and 10 bases from J; bases unmatched to any gene: 14. CDR3 length: 15 residues. Germline CDR1 is MNHEY and CDR2 is SMNVEV (reference sequence). The CDR3 sequence is CASRIDRGFMGPQHF. The CDR3 DNA sequence: TGTGCCAGCAGGATAGACAGGGGATTTATGGGACCCCAGCATTTT.

This clonotype occurred once. The chain joins TRBV6-1 to TRBJ2-7; D unresolved. Germline V CDR1 and CDR2: MNHNS, SASEGT. The CDR3 is made up of 14 amino acids. V was clipped by 6 bases and J by 5 bases, with 17 bases between them. CDR3 amino acids: CASRAGLLPNEQYF. The CDR3 nucleotides read TGTGCCAGCAGAGCAGGTCTCTTGCCGAACGAGCAGTACTTC.

In DNA form, the CDR3 reads TGTGCCAGCTTTGGCTCTGGGGCCAACGTCCTGACTTTC. Protein product: CASFGSGANVLTF. The rearrangement uses TRBV28 and TRBJ2-6; D is uncertain. Germline loops: CDR1 MDHEN, CDR2 SYDVKM. This CDR3 region has 13 residues. V was trimmed by 8 bases and J by 0 bases, leaving 5 bases between them.